The clone carrying this T cell receptor (beta chain) was picked up many times. The antigen remains undetermined. These data originate in a study of regulatory T cells in long-lasting Graves disease. Germline CDR1 LGHNA, CDR2 YNFKEQ. The CDR3 is 15 amino acids. With 0 bases removed from V and 7 bases from J, the gap between germline ends came to 13 bases. Findings and caveats of the study: Graves' patients with persistent disease showed TCR diversity lower than patients newly diagnosed. Shared public clonotypes totalled around 2,900 in persistent patients, compared with roughly 970 in new patients.

Assembly of TCR beta libraries relied on iRepertoire HTBI primers together with Arm-PCR of CDR3 regions. One entry per CDR3 protein, called by TCRdb with MiXCR from the multiplex PCR reads. This table holds 350,000 to 400,000 distinct CDR3 sequences, roughly 17% found once. As to time point: newly diagnosed GD, antithyroid drugs for less than 3 months. PBMC-derived RNA was used for the TCR library. This sample was shared with a second study, whose subject was T cells in Graves' hyperthyroidism and ophthalmopathy. As reported in that work: The primer set for the first-round RT-PCR of the TCR CDR3 was HTBI.

Sequencing was performed on peripheral blood mononuclear cells (PBMCs), taken at new diagnosis, from a patient treated with antithyroid drugs. The V call is TRBV4-2, the J call TRBJ1-5; D may be TRBD1 (6 bases). This clonotype originated in a woman between 18 and 29 years old with Graves disease. CDR3 protein: CASSQEGGRNQPQHF. CDR3 coding DNA: TGTGCCAGCAGCCAAGAAGGGGGGCGTAACCAGCCCCAGCATTTT.